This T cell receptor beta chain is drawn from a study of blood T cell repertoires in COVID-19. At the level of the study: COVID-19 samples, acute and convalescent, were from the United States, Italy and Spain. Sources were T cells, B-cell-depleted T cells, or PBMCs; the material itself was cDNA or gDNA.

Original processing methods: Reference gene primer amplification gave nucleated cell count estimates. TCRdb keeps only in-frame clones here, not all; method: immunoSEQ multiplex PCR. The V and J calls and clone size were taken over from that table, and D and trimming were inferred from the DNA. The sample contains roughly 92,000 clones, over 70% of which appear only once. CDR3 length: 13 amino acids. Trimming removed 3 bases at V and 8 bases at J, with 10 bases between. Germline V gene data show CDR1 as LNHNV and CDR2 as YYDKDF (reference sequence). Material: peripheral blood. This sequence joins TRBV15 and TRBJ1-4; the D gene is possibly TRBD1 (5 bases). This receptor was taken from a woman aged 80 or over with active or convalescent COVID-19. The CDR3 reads CATSRGPGEKLFF. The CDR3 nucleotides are TGTGCCACCAGCAGGGGGCCTGGGGAAAAACTGTTTTTT.